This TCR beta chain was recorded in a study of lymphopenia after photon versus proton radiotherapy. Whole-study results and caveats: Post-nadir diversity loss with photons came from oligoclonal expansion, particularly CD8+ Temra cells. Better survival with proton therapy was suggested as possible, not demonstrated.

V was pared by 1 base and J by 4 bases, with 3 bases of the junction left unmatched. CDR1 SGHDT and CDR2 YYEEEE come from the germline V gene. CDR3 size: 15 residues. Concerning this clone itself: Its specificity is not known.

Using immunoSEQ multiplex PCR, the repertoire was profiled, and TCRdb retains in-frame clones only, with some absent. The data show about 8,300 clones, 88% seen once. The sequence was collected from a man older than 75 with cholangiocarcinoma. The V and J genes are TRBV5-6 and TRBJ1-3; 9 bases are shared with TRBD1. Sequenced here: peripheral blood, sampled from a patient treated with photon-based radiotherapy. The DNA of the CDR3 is TGTGCCAGCAGCTTGTTCGACAGGGGGGGAAACACCATATATTTT. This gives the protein CASSLFDRGGNTIYF.